This T cell receptor (beta chain) was obtained from a study of T cell changes during pregnancy in multiple sclerosis. The table came from immunoSEQ multiplex PCR; TCRdb's copy has only in-frame clones and leaves some out. The sample contains over 85,000 clones, 91% of which appear only once. Source: peripheral blood, taken after pregnancy. This clonotype was sampled from a female donor in good health, enrolled as a control in a pregnancy study.

This CDR3 reads CASSPRPGTGNTEAFF. CDR3 sequence (DNA): TGTGCCAGCAGTCCACGTCCCGGGACAGGGAACACTGAAGCTTTCTTT. The chain combines TRBV28 with TRBJ1-1, with 8 bases aligning to TRBD1. The ends lost 5 bases at V and 1 base at J; junction bases unmatched: 9. CDR1 and CDR2 from the germline V gene are MDHEN and SYDVKM. The CDR3 has 16 amino acids.